This TCR beta chain was found in a study of shared clonotypes between healthy human individuals. Study-wide results and limits: Compared with memory subsets, naive subsets generally had larger estimated richness. Represented diversity (both genetic and exposure-history) was limited by the small number of donors. Several donors held 5% to 5.5% of naive CD4 clonotypes in common.

Comment on this clone: The antigen remains unidentified.

Here immunoSEQ multiplex PCR was the method, and the copy in TCRdb shows in-frame clones only, minus some. This table holds some 1,100,000 clones, roughly 74% found once. Donors comprised healthy HIV-negative adults lacking recent acute infections or vaccinations. This CDR3 has 17 residues. The germline gives CDR1 SGHVS, CDR2 FQNEAQ. V gave up 0 bases and J gave up 1 base, with 10 bases separating them. Sequencing was carried out using memory CD4+ T cells from PBMCs. The subset here: CD45RA-negative fraction. The clonotype originates from a man aged 18 to 29 in good health. Some clones in this sample may be carry-over from other donors' samples. V gene TRBV7-8 combines with J gene TRBJ2-6; D may be TRBD1 (6 bases). CDR3 nucleotides: TGTGCCAGCAGCTTAGCGAATACAGGGTCTGGGGCCAACGTCCTGACTTTC. Protein product: CASSLANTGSGANVLTF.